Listed below are T cell receptor beta chains from one sample, sequenced in a study of T-cell reconstitution after alpha-beta-depleted transplantation in children. MiXCR, run by TCRdb on the PCR reads, gives a single entry per CDR3 protein. The top ten clones hold around 43% of a sample with around 370,000 distinct CDR3 sequences, around 15% of them seen once. The sample was PBMCs, mostly from graft donor cells, taken 360 days after TCRalphabeta/CD19-depleted stem cell transplant. These receptor sequences come from a male patient aged 2 to 9 who had a stem cell transplant for acute lymphoblastic leukemia, so the T cells may come from the graft donor. Each CDR3 is given with its conserved first and last residue. D genes are given only for firm matches. The size of a clone is reported for some rows only, either as once, few or many, or as a class for expanded clones.

j_call,clone_size,d_call,v_call,cdr3_nt,cdr3_aa
TRBJ2-1,many,-,TRBV12-3/TRBV12-4,TGTGCCAGCAGGATAGCAGCTGAGCAGTTCTTC,CASRIAAEQFF
TRBJ2-3,-,TRBD2,TRBV2,TGTGCCGGGACTAGTCTCACAGATACGCAGTATTTT,CAGTSLTDTQYF
TRBJ2-1,-,TRBD2,TRBV20-1,TGCAGTGCTGGACCGGGACTAGGGCCGAGCTCCTACAATGAGCAGTTCTTC,CSAGPGLGPSSYNEQFF
TRBJ1-5,few,-,TRBV27,TGTGCCAGCAGTTTATCGTCGCCGGAACAGCCCCAGCATTTT,CASSLSSPEQPQHF
TRBJ2-3,-,-,TRBV6-2/TRBV6-3,TGTGCCAGCACGTGGGGTGGAGGATTGCAGTATTTT,CASTWGGGLQYF
TRBJ2-4,-,-,TRBV5-1,TGCGCCAGCGTGGGGGAGGAAAACATTCAGTACTTC,CASVGEENIQYF
TRBJ2-7,few,-,TRBV30,TGTGCCTGGAGTCTTAGCGCCGAGCAGTACTTC,CAWSLSAEQYF
TRBJ2-1,-,TRBD2,TRBV5-1,TGCGCCAGCAGCTTGGGCCCCAGACCAGCGGGAGACGAGCAGTTCTTC,CASSLGPRPAGDEQFF
TRBJ2-1,few,TRBD2,TRBV12-3/TRBV12-4,TGTGCCAGCAGTTTAGCGGGAGGGCCATTCGATGAGCAGTTCTTC,CASSLAGGPFDEQFF
TRBJ1-5,-,-,TRBV7-2,TGTGCCAGCAGCTTTGATGGGGGTCAGCCCCAGCATTTT,CASSFDGGQPQHF
TRBJ1-2,few,-,TRBV18,TGTGCCAGCTCACTTCGGGAATCGCCCTATGGCTACACCTTC,CASSLRESPYGYTF
TRBJ2-7,-,-,TRBV6-1,TGTGCCAGCAGCCCGAACGGACACGGCGAGGAAGAGCAGTACTTC,CASSPNGHGEEEQYF
TRBJ2-7,-,TRBD1,TRBV10-3,TGTGCCATCAAGGGACAGGGGGGCGACGAGCAGTACTTC,CAIKGQGGDEQYF
TRBJ2-1,-,TRBD1,TRBV9,TGTGCCAGCAGCCCGCCGAAAAGGGGGCGCCTCTACAATGAGCAGTTCTTC,CASSPPKRGRLYNEQFF
TRBJ2-1,-,TRBD2,TRBV10-3,TGTGCCATCGCCCCCACTAGCGGGAGTTTTAATGAGCAGTTCTTC,CAIAPTSGSFNEQFF
TRBJ2-1,few,-,TRBV14,TGTGCCAGCAGCCAAGATATCCCAACCGAGCAGTTCTTC,CASSQDIPTEQFF
TRBJ2-1,-,-,TRBV24-1,TGTGCCACCAGTGATTTAGGGGGGCTCGACAATGAGCAGTTCTTC,CATSDLGGLDNEQFF
TRBJ1-2,few,-,TRBV4-3,TGCGCCAGCAGCCCCCCGGGAGGCAGCTTTTACTATGGCTACACCTTC,CASSPPGGSFYYGYTF
TRBJ2-7,-,-,TRBV3-1,TGTGCCAGCAGCCAAGCCGGAGCTACCAGCTCCTACGAGCAGTACTTC,CASSQAGATSSYEQYF
TRBJ1-2,few,TRBD1,TRBV27,TGTGCCAGCAGTTGGGACAGGGGCTATGGCTACACCTTC,CASSWDRGYGYTF
TRBJ2-7,many,-,TRBV20-1,TGCAGTCCAAGGACACTGAGCTCCTACGAGCAGTACTTC,CSPRTLSSYEQYF
TRBJ1-5,-,-,TRBV12-3/TRBV12-4,TGTGCCAGCCTGGGGGGCTCGAGGCAGCCCCAGCATTTT,CASLGGSRQPQHF
TRBJ2-2,few,-,TRBV7-8,TGTGCCAGCAGCTCCGGGACACCGAACACCGGGGAGCTGTTTTTT,CASSSGTPNTGELFF
TRBJ2-6,few,TRBD1,TRBV11-1,TGTGCCAGCAGCTCACGAAGGGGGCCAAGCTCTGGGGCCAACGTCCTGACTTTC,CASSSRRGPSSGANVLTF
TRBJ2-5,few,TRBD2,TRBV4-2,TGTGCCAGCAGCCGGAGAAGTTGGCTAGCGGGAGCAGATCAAGAGACCCAGTACTTC,CASSRRSWLAGADQETQYF
TRBJ2-4,-,TRBD1,TRBV20-1,TGCAGTGCTACAGGGGGCATTATGGAAAACATTCAGTACTTC,CSATGGIMENIQYF
TRBJ1-2,-,-,TRBV9,TGTGCCAGCAGCGTAGGCGGACAGCCCAACTATGGCTACACCTTC,CASSVGGQPNYGYTF
TRBJ1-6,-,TRBD1,TRBV7-9,TGTGCCAGCAGCCCCCGAGCAGGGGGCAATTCACCCCTCCACTTT,CASSPRAGGNSPLHF
TRBJ2-5,-,TRBD2,TRBV29-1,TGCAGCGTTGCGGGACTAGCGGGAGCGGGGAGTTTCCAAGAGACCCAGTACTTC,CSVAGLAGAGSFQETQYF
TRBJ1-3,-,TRBD1,TRBV7-8,TGTGCCAGCAGCTTAGCGGGACAGGGAATGACTGGAAACACCATATATTTT,CASSLAGQGMTGNTIYF
TRBJ2-3,-,-,TRBV4-2,TGTGCCAGCAGCCAATCGCAGGACCTTCGGTATACGCAGTATTTT,CASSQSQDLRYTQYF
TRBJ2-1,-,TRBD2,TRBV25-1,TGTGCCAGCAGTCGGACTAGTATGACCTACAATGAGCAGTTCTTC,CASSRTSMTYNEQFF
TRBJ2-2,-,TRBD2,TRBV12-3/TRBV12-4,TGTGCCAGCAGTTCAACAGGGTTAGCGGGAGGAAGGGAGCTGTTTTTT,CASSSTGLAGGRELFF
TRBJ2-5,few,-,TRBV7-2,TGTGCCAGCAGCTTAGCGAGGACCTCCCAAGAGACCCAGTACTTC,CASSLARTSQETQYF
TRBJ2-1,-,-,TRBV11-1,TGTGCCAGCAGCTTCCCCACGTGGGTCAGGGCTCCCTACAATGAGCAGTTCTTC,CASSFPTWVRAPYNEQFF
TRBJ2-4,few,TRBD2,TRBV5-1,TGCGCCAGCAGCTTGGAGCTAGCGGGAGCCAAAAACATTCAGTACTTC,CASSLELAGAKNIQYF
TRBJ2-1,few,-,TRBV9,TGTGCCAGCAGCGTCCGGGACGGGCTCAATGAGCAGTTCTTC,CASSVRDGLNEQFF
TRBJ2-2,-,-,TRBV6-2/TRBV6-3,TGTGCCAGCAGTACTAGACTGGATACAAATGGGGAGCTGTTTTTT,CASSTRLDTNGELFF
TRBJ2-7,-,TRBD2,TRBV5-1,TGCGCCAGCAGCTTGGGACTAGCGGGAGTAGGCTACGAGCAGTACTTC,CASSLGLAGVGYEQYF
TRBJ2-5,few,TRBD2,TRBV12-3/TRBV12-4,TGTGCCAGCAGTTTAGAAGCTAGCGGGCCCTCACAAGAGACCCAGTACTTC,CASSLEASGPSQETQYF
TRBJ2-1,few,-,TRBV4-3,TGCGCCAGCAGCCAAGACAGTTTTTTCGGCGAGCAGTTCTTC,CASSQDSFFGEQFF
TRBJ2-1,-,TRBD2,TRBV30,TGTGCCTGGAGTTGGGGGGGACCACTAGCGGACGAGCAGTTCTTC,CAWSWGGPLADEQFF
TRBJ1-1,-,TRBD1,TRBV11-1,TGTGCCAGCAGCTCCCCCAATGGCGGCCGGACAGGGCCTAACACTGAAGCTTTCTTT,CASSSPNGGRTGPNTEAFF
TRBJ1-1,few,TRBD1,TRBV5-5,TGTGCCAGCAGCTTAAGACAGGGGGAAGCTTTCTTT,CASSLRQGEAFF
TRBJ2-5,many,-,TRBV29-1,TGCAGCGTTGGTAGCGGAGAGACCCAGTACTTC,CSVGSGETQYF
TRBJ2-5,many,-,TRBV3-1,TGTGCCAGCAGCCCATCGACTAGGCGAGAGACCCAGTACTTC,CASSPSTRRETQYF
TRBJ2-2,few,-,TRBV6-1,TGTGCCAGCACACGGGGCGGGATTGGCGGGGAGCTGTTTTTT,CASTRGGIGGELFF
TRBJ2-3,-,-,TRBV3-1,TGTGCCAGCAGCCAAAATGAGGGCGGGCAGTATTTT,CASSQNEGGQYF
TRBJ2-7,-,TRBD2,TRBV7-3,TGTGCCAGCAGCTTATGGGGACTAGCGGGAGGGATCTCCTACAATGAGCAGTACTTC,CASSLWGLAGGISYNEQYF
TRBJ2-2,many,TRBD2,TRBV10-3,TGTGCCATCAGGCCTCACCTAGCGGGAGTGACGAACACCGGGGAGCTGTTTTTT,CAIRPHLAGVTNTGELFF
TRBJ2-1,few,TRBD2,TRBV24-1,TGTGCCACCAGTGATCTAGGACTAGCGGGATACAATGAGCAGTTCTTC,CATSDLGLAGYNEQFF
TRBJ2-1,few,TRBD2,TRBV4-1,TGCGCCAGCAGCCAAGAAGCGGGACTAGGCTACAATGAGCAGTTCTTC,CASSQEAGLGYNEQFF
TRBJ2-3,few,-,TRBV29-1,TGCAGCGTTGAAGATGCCCCAGGGGCACTAGACCAGTATTTT,CSVEDAPGALDQYF
TRBJ2-1,-,-,TRBV4-3,TGCGCCAGCAGCCAAGAGTTACATGAGTTTTCCCTATATTTAGACAATGAGCAGTTCTTC,CASSQELHEFSLYLDNEQFF
TRBJ2-7,-,TRBD2,TRBV6-2/TRBV6-3,TGTGCCAGCAGCTCGCGGACTAGCGGTCTCTACGAGCAGTACTTC,CASSSRTSGLYEQYF
TRBJ2-7,few,-,TRBV12-3/TRBV12-4,TGTGCCAGCAGTTCGGGGGAGTGGGGCGAGCAGTACTTC,CASSSGEWGEQYF
TRBJ1-6,-,-,TRBV7-6,TGTGCCAGCAGCTTAACAGGGAACAATTCACCCCTCCACTTT,CASSLTGNNSPLHF
TRBJ2-7,-,-,TRBV27,TGTGCCAGCAGTTTTAGTCTGGCTGACGAGCAGTACTTC,CASSFSLADEQYF
TRBJ1-5,many,TRBD1,TRBV6-5,TGTGCCAGCAGCCTAACGCAGGGGGGCAATCAGCCCCAGCATTTT,CASSLTQGGNQPQHF